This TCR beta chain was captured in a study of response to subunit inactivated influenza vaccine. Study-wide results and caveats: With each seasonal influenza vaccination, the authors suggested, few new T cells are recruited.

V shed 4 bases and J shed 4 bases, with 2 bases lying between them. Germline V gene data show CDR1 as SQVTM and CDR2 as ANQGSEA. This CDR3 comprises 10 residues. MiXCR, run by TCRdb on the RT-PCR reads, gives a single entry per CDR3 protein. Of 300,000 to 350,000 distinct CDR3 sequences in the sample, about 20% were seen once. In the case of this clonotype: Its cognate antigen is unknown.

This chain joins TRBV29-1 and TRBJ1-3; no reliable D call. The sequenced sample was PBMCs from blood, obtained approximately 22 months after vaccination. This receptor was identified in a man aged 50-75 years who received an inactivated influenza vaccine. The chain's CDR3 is CSVVGNTIYF. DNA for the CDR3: TGCAGCGTTGTAGGAAACACCATATATTTT.